This record covers a single T cell receptor (beta chain). These data belong to a study of blood T cell repertoires in COVID-19. Across the study: Acute-phase and convalescent COVID-19 samples originated in the United States, Italy and Spain.

The germline V gene encodes CDR1 KGHSH and CDR2 LQKENI. Trimming left V 2 bases short and J 1 base short, with 6 bases between. The CDR3 is made up of 15 amino acids. Methods used by the authors: Amplification from reference gene primers served as the basis for estimated nucleated cell counts. The table came from immunoSEQ multiplex PCR; TCRdb's copy has only in-frame clones and leaves some out. The V and J calls and clone size are taken from that table; D and trimming were inferred from the DNA. The sample carries about 270,000 clones, more than 70% recorded once. The clonotype originates from an older woman in a cohort exposed to, infected with or recovered from COVID-19 (not recorded which). Sequencing was performed on PBMCs or T cells enriched from blood (not recorded which). J is TRBJ2-6 and V is TRBV18; possible D gene TRBD1, 6 bases. CDR3: CASSPGQSGANVLTF. CDR3 coding DNA: TGTGCCAGCTCACCAGGACAGTCTGGGGCCAACGTCCTGACTTTC. The full variable domain, rest sourced from reference TRBV18 and TRBJ2-6, is NAGVMQNPRHLVRRRGQEARLRCSPMKGHSHVYWYRQLPEEGLKFMVYLQKENIIDESGMPKERFSAEFPKEGPSILRIQQVVRGDSAAYFCASSPGQSGANVLTFGAGSRLTVL.